Shown below are 10 T cell receptor beta chains from a single sample sequenced in a study of CD8 T cells in Susac syndrome (dated 2019 in TCRdb). To prepare the library, the immunoSEQ multiplex PCR assay was applied. RNA was extracted using the RNeasy kit, and roughly 0.5 to 1 microgram was reverse transcribed with random hexamers. TCRdb trimmed the raw reads at Q25, called clones with MiXCR and kept productive beta chains. One record per CDR3 amino acid sequence lists the most common genes and DNA. Across this sample there are about 240,000 distinct CDR3 sequences, with 90% to 96% seen only once. 0.1% of the sample is in the top ten clones. The specimen was CD4+ T cells from PBMCs. Receptors originate from a human donor with Susac syndrome.

The chain links TRBV29-1 to TRBJ2-4; TRBD2 might be the D (5 bases). CDR1 is SQVTM and CDR2 is ANQGSEA in the germline V gene. This CDR3 has 11 residues. DNA of the CDR3: TGCATGGGGAGAGCCAAAAACATTCAGTACTTC. This sequence encodes CMGRAKNIQYF.

The rearrangement uses TRBV12-3 or TRBV12-4 and TRBJ2-2; D is unclear. Trimming cost V 3 bases and J 3 bases, with 11 bases left between them. The CDR3 loop spans 15 amino acids. DNA of the CDR3: TGTGCCAGCAGTTTTTGGGTATCGGACACCGGGGAGCTGTTTTTT. This translates into CASSFWVSDTGELFF.

A single count supports this clonotype. The V and J genes are TRBV28 and TRBJ1-4, with 7 nucleotides matching TRBD1. The CDR3 totals 12 residues. Germline V gives CDR1 MDHEN, CDR2 SYDVKM. J was trimmed by 6 bases and V by 8 bases; bases with no gene match: 3. The CDR3 DNA reads as TGTGCCAGCCGGGACAGTGATGAAAAACTGTTTTTT. Protein product: CASRDSDEKLFF.

This chain connects TRBV6-5 to TRBJ2-7; maybe TRBD1 (6 bases). CDR3 length: 16 residues. Per germline, CDR1 MNHEY and CDR2 SVGAGI. Trimming pared 0 bases from V and 2 bases from J, leaving 14 bases between. The CDR3 loop reads CASSYSSGQGTYEQYF. In DNA, the CDR3 is TGTGCCAGCAGTTACTCGAGTGGGCAGGGGACCTACGAGCAGTACTTC.

The chain employs TRBV20-1 and TRBJ2-4; D may be TRBD2 (6 bases). The V end was cut by 0 bases, the J end by 2 bases, with 17 bases between. Germline V CDR1 and CDR2: DFQATT, SNEGSKA (reference sequence). The CDR3 sequence is 17 residues long. The CDR3 coding sequence is TGCAGTGCTAGAGATCCCGACGGGAGCGTGACCAAAAACATTCAGTACTTC. It encodes CSARDPDGSVTKNIQYF.

V is TRBV6-5 and J is TRBJ2-5, with 8 positions matching TRBD2. J lost 5 bases, V lost 10 bases, and 9 bases had no gene match. This CDR3 has 13 residues. The germline gives CDR1 MNHEY, CDR2 SVGAGI. In DNA, the CDR3 is TGTGCCACCTCCTCAGCGGGAGTGGAGACCCAGTACTTC. It specifies CATSSAGVETQYF.

The V and J genes are TRBV5-6 and TRBJ1-5; no definite D call. V lost 4 bases and J lost 1, with 6 bases in between. Germline-derived CDR1 and CDR2 are SGHDT and YYEEEE. The CDR3 is made up of 13 amino acids. Here the CDR3 DNA reads TGTGCCAGCAGCCAGGACAGCAATCAGCCCCAGCATTTT. This encodes CASSQDSNQPQHF.

The chain uses TRBV10-3 and TRBJ1-1; TRBD1 matches at 9 bases. CDR1 is ENHRY, CDR2 SYGVKD, per germline. V trimming: 3 bases; J trimming: 6 bases; junction bases outside the gene matches: 23. CDR3 length: 20 amino acids. This CDR3 reads CAISDSNPGTGRVGRAEAFF. The CDR3 nucleotides read TGTGCCATCAGTGACTCAAATCCCGGGACAGGGAGGGTTGGAAGGGCTGAAGCTTTCTTT.

The rearrangement links TRBV7-2 to TRBJ2-1; unclear D gene. In germline, CDR1 is SGHTA, CDR2 FQGNSA. The CDR3 extends over 14 amino acids. The V and J ends lost 5 bases and 8 bases respectively, with 16 bases between them. The CDR3 loop is CASSQFRFGHEQFF. In nucleotides, the CDR3 is TGTGCCAGCAGCCAGTTCCGGTTTGGACATGAGCAGTTCTTC.

This clonotype is a singleton in its sample. The genes are TRBV9 and TRBJ2-5; weak D call: TRBD1 (6 bases). The germline gives CDR1 SGDLS, CDR2 YYNGEE. V dropped 0 bases and J dropped 5 bases, with 14 bases sitting between them. This CDR3 region has 15 residues. The CDR3 is CASSVDMGHGETQYF. In DNA, the CDR3 is TGTGCCAGCAGCGTAGACATGGGACATGGGGAGACCCAGTACTTC.